These T cell receptor beta chains were read from a single sample in a study of siplizumab effects on memory and regulatory T cells. Clones were sequenced by immunoSEQ multiplex PCR, and TCRdb holds only the in-frame ones, with some missing. Seen here are approximately 97,000 clones, 80% to 95% observed once, and the top ten hold 0.85% to 1.3%. Sequencing used CD4+ T cells sorted from blood. All receptors come from a human donor in good health. The CDR3 runs from the conserved cysteine through the conserved F or W. D genes are given only for firm matches. Size tells how often a clone was seen (once, few, many) or the class of an expanded clone, and some rows leave it out.

D gene,clone size,J gene,V gene,CDR3 protein,CDR3 DNA
-,-,TRBJ2-7,TRBV28,CASSSQGGSYEQYF,TGTGCCAGCAGTTCACAGGGGGGGAGCTACGAGCAGTACTTC
-,once,TRBJ2-2,TRBV27,CASSKIPDSTGELFF,TGTGCCAGCAGCAAAATACCCGACAGCACCGGGGAGCTGTTTTTT
-,-,TRBJ2-7,TRBV10-3,CAISGGTDATYEQYF,TGTGCCATCAGTGGCGGGACAGATGCCACCTACGAGCAGTACTTC
TRBD1,-,TRBJ2-7,TRBV7-3,CASSIGTGRSYEQYF,TGTGCCAGCAGCATAGGGACAGGTCGATCCTACGAGCAGTACTTC
TRBD2,-,TRBJ2-1,TRBV27,CASSFRLAGGSISSYNEQFF,TGTGCCAGCAGTTTCCGACTAGCGGGAGGGTCTATCAGCTCCTACAATGAGCAGTTCTTC
-,-,TRBJ2-1,TRBV29-1,CSVDRQPGGGNEQFF,TGCAGCGTTGATCGGCAGCCTGGGGGTGGCAATGAGCAGTTCTTC
-,-,TRBJ2-1,TRBV18,CASSYDRNEQFF,TGTGCCAGCTCATACGACCGCAATGAGCAGTTCTTC
-,once,TRBJ2-2,TRBV6-5,CASMGQILNTGELFF,TGTGCCAGCATGGGGCAGATCTTGAACACCGGGGAGCTGTTTTTT
TRBD1,-,TRBJ2-3,TRBV30,CAWSPNRGSDTQYF,TGTGCCTGGAGTCCTAACAGGGGATCCGATACGCAGTATTTT
TRBD2,-,TRBJ2-1,TRBV27,CASNRLAGVSNEQFF,TGTGCCAGCAACCGATTAGCGGGAGTTTCCAATGAGCAGTTCTTC
-,-,TRBJ1-2,TRBV18,CASSPLARGYTF,TGTGCCAGCTCACCATTGGCCAGGGGCTACACCTTC
-,-,TRBJ2-7,TRBV5-1,CASSSQVGLNYEQYF,TGCGCCAGCAGCTCCCAGGTTGGGCTCAACTACGAGCAGTACTTC
-,-,TRBJ1-5,TRBV5-1,CASSLDPGQPQHF,TGCGCCAGCAGCTTGGATCCAGGACAGCCCCAGCATTTT
TRBD2,once,TRBJ2-7,TRBV7-9,CASSSWTSGTYEQYF,TGTGCCAGCAGCTCCTGGACTAGCGGGACCTACGAGCAGTACTTC
TRBD1,-,TRBJ1-1,TRBV29-1,CSAGTVNTEAFF,TGCAGCGCTGGGACAGTGAACACTGAAGCTTTCTTT
-,-,TRBJ2-3,TRBV27,CASILQGTDTQYF,TGTGCCAGCATTCTACAGGGAACAGATACGCAGTATTTT
TRBD2,-,TRBJ2-1,TRBV5-5,CASSRIAGGPDEQFF,TGTGCCAGCAGCAGAATAGCGGGAGGGCCGGATGAGCAGTTCTTC
TRBD2,-,TRBJ2-1,TRBV6-1,CASRILAGGSNEQFF,TGTGCCAGCAGGATCCTTGCGGGCGGGAGCAATGAGCAGTTCTTC
-,-,TRBJ1-6,TRBV6-5,CASSRLGGDNSPLHF,TGTGCCAGCAGTCGACTGGGGGGCGATAATTCACCCCTCCACTTT
-,-,TRBJ2-7,TRBV2,CASRETGVRIGEQYF,TGTGCCAGCAGGGAAACAGGAGTACGGATTGGCGAGCAGTACTTC